The clone carrying this T cell receptor (beta chain) has ten or more counts. The identical CDR3 is also encoded by other nucleotide sequences in the sample. These data belong to a study of metastatic and nonmetastatic thyroid tumors. The CDR3 spans 16 residues. Trimming took 4 bases from V and 1 from J, leaving 16 bases between them. Germline values: CDR1 SGHVS, CDR2 FQNEAQ. Nobody among the patients had been given any treatment before thyroid surgery. Using MiXCR, TCRdb re-called clones from the PCR reads. The table records around 89,000 clones, under 15% of them present only once. Sequencing was done on a sample of blood. The clonotype originates from a female donor with papillary thyroid cancer or a benign thyroid nodule (not recorded which). Some clones in this sample may be carry-over from other donors' samples. The chain joins TRBV7-8 to TRBJ2-5; D remains ambiguous. The CDR3: CASSSVWGLPQETQYF. The CDR3 DNA is TGTGCCAGCAGCTCGGTCTGGGGTCTCCCCCAAGAGACCCAGTACTTC.